Here is one TCR beta chain with its context. Its antigen is as yet unknown. CDR1 is SGHDT, CDR2 YYEEEE, per germline. The V end was cut by 0 bases, the J end by 5 bases, with 8 bases between. The CDR3 covers 13 residues. The sample comes from a study of cytomegalovirus exposure and HLA in healthy donors. In the PCR, 60 Vbeta and 13 Jbeta primers were used. Profiled with immunoSEQ multiplex PCR; TCRdb holds only in-frame clones, not every one. The data contain 80,000 to 130,000 clones, about 77% of them singletons. Findings and limits, study-wide: Earlier analysis yielded a pattern in which most TCR beta V segments were productive about 87% or about 30% of the time. Several V segments, TRBV6-2 and TRBV6-3 among them, could not be told apart and were dropped.

The TCR originated in a woman in her forties or fifties in good health and CMV-seropositive. J is TRBJ1-2 and V is TRBV5-6; D remains unclear. The sample comprised PBMCs. This CDR3 is CASSLDAGYGYTF. The CDR3 DNA sequence: TGTGCCAGCAGCTTGGACGCGGGGTATGGCTACACCTTC.